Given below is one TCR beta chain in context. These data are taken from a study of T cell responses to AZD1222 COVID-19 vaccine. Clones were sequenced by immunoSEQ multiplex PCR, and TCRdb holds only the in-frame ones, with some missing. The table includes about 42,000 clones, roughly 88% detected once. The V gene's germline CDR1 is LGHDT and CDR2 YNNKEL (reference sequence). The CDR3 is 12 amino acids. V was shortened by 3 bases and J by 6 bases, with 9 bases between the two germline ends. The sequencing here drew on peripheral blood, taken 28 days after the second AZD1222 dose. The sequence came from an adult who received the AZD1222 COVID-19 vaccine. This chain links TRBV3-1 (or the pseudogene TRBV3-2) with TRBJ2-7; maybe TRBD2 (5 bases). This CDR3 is CASSHSGGEQYF. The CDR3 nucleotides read TGTGCCAGCAGCCATTCCGGAGGCGAGCAGTACTTC.